The T cell receptor (beta chain) described here comes from a study of cytomegalovirus exposure and HLA in healthy donors. 60 Vbeta and 13 Jbeta primers were used in PCR. Sequencing was performed with immunoSEQ multiplex PCR; in TCRdb, only in-frame clones are kept and a portion is missing. The table includes some 190,000 clones, more than 65% detected once. Germline CDR1 reads LNHDA; CDR2 reads SQIVND (reference sequence). With 5 bases clipped from V and 4 bases from J, the junction kept 11 bases outside the gene matches. There are 16 residues in the CDR3. This TCR came from a woman in her twenties or thirties in good health and CMV-seropositive. Sequencing input: PBMCs. The V gene is TRBV19, the J gene TRBJ1-5, with TRBD1 matching over 7 bases. The CDR3: CASSPPLGQSNQPQHF. DNA of the CDR3: TGTGCCAGTAGTCCACCTTTGGGACAGTCGAATCAGCCCCAGCATTTT.